This entry concerns a single T cell receptor beta chain. The record originates from a study of T cells in Graves' hyperthyroidism and ophthalmopathy. The V gene lost 8 bases and the J gene lost 8 bases, with 18 bases spanning the gap. CDR1 and CDR2 from the germline V gene are MNHEY and SVGEGT. CDR3 size: 13 residues. Ophthalmopathy cases scored 3 or more on the Clinical Activity Score and 4 or more on NOSPECS grade, with duration below 3 months. Reasons for excluding patients were uncontrolled infection, other autoimmune disease, pregnancy or lactation. Diagnoses rested on clinical symptoms, serum thyroxine and TRAb, thyroid ultrasound and orbital computed tomography. The PBMCs had their origin in more than 9.5 ml of fresh peripheral blood. RNA transcripts gave rise to amplified TCR beta CDR3 regions. The HTBI primer set served for first-round RT-PCR of the TCR CDR3. TCRdb re-called the multiplex PCR reads with MiXCR, one entry per CDR3 protein. The sample contains approximately 690,000 distinct CDR3 sequences, about 15% of which appear only once.

This clonotype originated in a woman in her forties or fifties with Graves' ophthalmopathy. The chain is built from TRBV6-2 or TRBV6-3 and TRBJ1-2, with D possibly matching TRBD1 (5 bases). The sequencing sample was made of blood. The CDR3 protein is CASSPSIGAGYTF. In DNA form, the CDR3 reads TGTGCCAGCTCCCCTTCTATCGGGGCCGGCTACACCTTC.